These 18 T cell receptor beta chains share one sample of origin, sequenced in a study of T cell repertoires in cytomegalovirus infection. TCRdb re-derived calls from the reads in MiXCR, one entry per CDR3 protein. The sample records about 360,000 distinct CDR3 sequences, roughly 18% being singletons. Material: PBMCs. These receptors originate from a human donor in good health (CMV status not recorded). Some clones in this sample may be carry-over from other donors' samples.

The chain recombines TRBV20-1 with TRBJ1-6; a possible D gene is TRBD1 (5 bases). CDR1 DFQATT and CDR2 SNEGSKA come from the germline V gene (reference sequence). The CDR3 runs 15 residues. The V end lost 6 bases, the J end lost 3 bases, and 15 bases lay between the germline ends. The DNA for the CDR3 is TGCAGTGCCCAGGACATTCGAAACTATAATTCACCCCTCCACTTT. This codes for CSAQDIRNYNSPLHF.

This clonotype turned up a few times. V gene TRBV7-2 combines with J gene TRBJ2-3; 8 bases fit TRBD2. Germline V gene data show CDR1 as SGHTA and CDR2 as FQGNSA. J was trimmed by 1 base and V by 5 bases; bases with no gene match: 8. The CDR3 runs 16 residues. This chain's CDR3 is CASSTHSGTGTDTQYF. CDR3 DNA sequence: TGTGCCAGCAGCACTCATAGCGGGACTGGCACAGATACGCAGTATTTT.

The chain links TRBV30 to TRBJ1-2; 8 nucleotides align to TRBD1. CDR1 and CDR2 from the germline V gene are GTSNPN and SVGIG (reference sequence). J gave up 2 bases and V 3 bases, and 11 bases lay outside the gene matches. This CDR3 comprises 16 residues. The CDR3 bases are TGTGCCTGGAGCCCCCCCCGGACAGGGTGGAACTATGGCTACACCTTC. This encodes CAWSPPRTGWNYGYTF.

There are a few counts of this clonotype. The chain is built from TRBV20-1 and TRBJ1-5; TRBD1 agrees at 7 bases. CDR1 and CDR2 (germline): DFQATT, SNEGSKA (reference sequence). The CDR3 sequence is 14 residues long. J was trimmed by 3 bases and V by 3 bases; bases with no gene match: 5. CDR3: CSASTGAFNQPQHF. In DNA, the CDR3 is TGCAGTGCTAGTACAGGGGCCTTCAATCAGCCCCAGCATTTT.

This clonotype appeared many times. V usage is TRBV7-2 and J usage is TRBJ2-7, with TRBD2 matching over 10 bases. Germline V lookup: CDR1 SGHTA, CDR2 FQGNSA. The CDR3 is 16 residues long. Losses at the gene ends were 4 bases for V and 5 bases for J; bases not matched to a gene: 11. The CDR3 loop is CASSSKRGGFLNEQYF. The CDR3 DNA follows: TGTGCCAGCAGCTCAAAGCGGGGGGGCTTTCTGAACGAGCAGTACTTC. Using reference TRBV7-2 and TRBJ2-7 for the parts outside the CDR3, the full variable domain is GAGVSQSPSNKVTEKGKDVELRCDPISGHTALYWYRQSLGQGLEFLIYFQGNSAPDKSGLPSDRFSAERTGGSVSTLTIQRTQQEDSAVYLCASSSKRGGFLNEQYFGPGTRLTVT.

The table lists this clonotype with many counts. The chain has TRBV28 and TRBJ1-5; unclear D gene. Trimming took off 7 bases at V and 1 base at J, with 11 bases between the two ends. CDR3 length: 14 amino acids. Germline CDR1 reads MDHEN; CDR2 reads SYDVKM. The CDR3 sequence: CASIRGESNQPQHF. The CDR3, as DNA: TGTGCCAGCATTCGGGGAGAGAGCAATCAGCCCCAGCATTTT.

The chain employs TRBV10-3 and TRBJ2-3, with D tentatively TRBD2 (5 bases). Trimming removed 3 bases from V and 2 bases from J, with 24 bases in between. This CDR3 contains 19 residues. CDR1 ENHRY and CDR2 SYGVKD come from the germline V gene. The CDR3 loop reads CAISDPTGGGSYFTDTQYF. For the CDR3, the DNA is TGTGCCATCAGTGACCCGACCGGAGGTGGCAGCTATTTCACAGATACGCAGTATTTT.

This clonotype has just a few counts. This chain links TRBV12-3 or TRBV12-4 with TRBJ1-5; TRBD1 is a possible D gene (6 bases). V lost 6 bases and J 7 bases, leaving 13 bases between the germline ends. There are 13 residues in the CDR3. The CDR3 loop is CASRQGPNQPQHF. The DNA for the CDR3 is TGTGCCAGCAGACAGGGCCCAAACCAGCCCCAGCATTTT.

The chain uses TRBV4-3 and TRBJ2-1, with 7 bases matching TRBD1. V gave up 2 bases and J gave up 0 bases; unmatched junction bases: 7. From germline, CDR1 is LGHNA and CDR2 YSLEER. The CDR3 consists of 17 residues. CDR3 residues: CASSQPKDRSSYNEQFF. Here the CDR3 DNA reads TGCGCCAGCAGCCAACCCAAGGACAGGAGCTCCTACAATGAGCAGTTCTTC.

This clonotype was picked up a small number of times. The rearrangement joins TRBV20-1 to TRBJ1-5; 12 bases agree with TRBD1. CDR3 size: 13 residues. V was clipped by 7 bases and J by 7 bases; unmatched bases: 5. CDR1 and CDR2 from the germline V gene are DFQATT and SNEGSKA (reference sequence). The CDR3 DNA sequence: TGCAGTGTTGCCGGGACAGGGGGCCAGCCCCAGCATTTT. Its translation is CSVAGTGGQPQHF.

The genes are TRBV11-2 and TRBJ2-2, with 7 bases fitting TRBD1. This CDR3 comprises 15 residues. Germline V gene lookup returns CDR1 SGHAT and CDR2 FQNNGV. Trimming cost V 6 bases and J 7 bases; bases outside gene matches: 11. CDR3 region: CASSDREGAIGELFF. The CDR3 DNA sequence: TGTGCCAGCAGTGATAGAGAGGGGGCGATCGGGGAGCTGTTTTTT. The variable domain in full, with the rest retrieved from reference TRBV11-2 and TRBJ2-2, is EAGVAQSPRYKIIEKRQSVAFWCNPISGHATLYWYQQILGQGPKLLIQFQNNGVVDDSQLPKDRFSAERLKGVDSTLKIQPAKLEDSAVYLCASSDREGAIGELFFGEGSRLTVL.

The chain employs TRBV7-2 and TRBJ2-7; TRBD1 matches 7 bases. Germline values: CDR1 SGHTA, CDR2 FQGNSA. CDR3 length: 14 residues. V gave up 3 bases and J gave up 1 base; unmatched junction bases: 3. For the CDR3, the DNA is TGTGCCAGCAGCTTCCCGACAGGGTCCTACGAGCAGTACTTC. Protein sequence: CASSFPTGSYEQYF.

The chain carries TRBV7-9 and TRBJ2-5, with 7 bases aligning to TRBD1. CDR1 and CDR2 from the germline V gene are SEHNR and FQNEAQ (reference sequence). J was trimmed by 2 bases and V by 6 bases; bases with no gene match: 12. CDR3 size: 16 residues. CDR3 in amino acids: CASSHLNRGRQETQYF. CDR3 DNA sequence: TGTGCCAGCAGTCATCTAAACAGGGGAAGACAAGAGACCCAGTACTTC.

The table lists this clonotype with many counts. This chain connects TRBV7-2 to TRBJ2-3; tentative D call: TRBD2 (6 bases). Germline V lookup: CDR1 SGHTA, CDR2 FQGNSA. The CDR3 length is 14 residues. With 1 base removed from V and 9 bases from J, the gap between germline ends came to 14 bases. CDR3 nucleotides: TGTGCCAGCAGCTTAGTGGTTTCGGCGGGAACGCAGTATTTT. This codes for CASSLVVSAGTQYF.

This clonotype came up many times. V and J are TRBV7-8 and TRBJ2-5; D may match TRBD1 or TRBD2 (5 bases each). V was pared by 0 bases and J by 4 bases, with 15 bases between. The CDR3 is made up of 16 amino acids. Looked up from germline, CDR1 is SGHVS and CDR2 is FQNEAQ. Here the CDR3 reads CASSLARGWGIETQYF. The CDR3 DNA reads as TGTGCCAGCAGCTTAGCGCGCGGGTGGGGGATAGAGACCCAGTACTTC.

There are a few counts of this clonotype. J is TRBJ2-5 and V is TRBV7-9; a possible D gene is TRBD2 (6 bases). The CDR3 contains 17 residues. Trimming shortened V by 5 bases and J by 4 bases, and 23 bases separated the two germline ends. CDR1 SEHNR and CDR2 FQNEAQ come from the germline V gene (reference sequence). The CDR3 here is CASSGERGAGTPETQYF. CDR3 in DNA: TGTGCCAGCAGCGGCGAGAGAGGTGCGGGGACCCCAGAGACCCAGTACTTC.

This clonotype was seen ten or more times. This chain links TRBV7-2 with TRBJ2-5; 7 bases are shared with TRBD1. This CDR3 is 14 amino acids long. CDR1 and CDR2 (germline): SGHTA, FQGNSA. V was pared by 4 bases and J by 5 bases, with 7 bases of the junction left unmatched. The CDR3 nucleotides read TGTGCCAGCAGCTACCAGGGGGTGGGTGAGACCCAGTACTTC. Translation gives CASSYQGVGETQYF.

This clonotype was seen more than once but under ten times. The chain links TRBV2 to TRBJ2-7; tentative D call: TRBD2 (5 bases). Trimming pared 8 bases from V and 5 bases from J, leaving 16 bases between. The germline CDR1 and CDR2 sequences are SNHLY and FYNNEI. The CDR3 runs 13 residues. In DNA, the CDR3 is TGTGCCAGCGCCGCACGGGGTAGCAACGAGCAGTACTTC. Translating gives CASAARGSNEQYF. Full variable domain (rest looked up from reference TRBV2 and TRBJ2-7): EPEVTQTPSHQVTQMGQEVILRCVPISNHLYFYWYRQILGQKVEFLVSFYNNEISEKSEIFDDQFSVERPDGSNFTLKIRSTKLEDSAMYFCASAARGSNEQYFGPGTRLTVT.